This TCR beta chain was identified in a study of beta chain features in type 1 diabetes. The sequenced template was cDNA made from the entire isolated RNA. The assay was immunoSEQ multiplex PCR, and TCRdb's table has in-frame clones only and misses some. The sample consists of about 40,000 clones, more than 40% of them appearing once. The CDR3 is 15 residues long. J was trimmed by 6 bases and V by 5 bases; bases with no gene match: 8. Germline V gene data show CDR1 as SGHVS and CDR2 as FQNEAQ. Input material: central memory CD4+ T cells from blood. This receptor was taken from a young woman in good health. J is TRBJ2-5 and V is TRBV7-8; TRBD2 aligns across 11 bases. In nucleotides, the CDR3 is TGTGCCAGCAGCCTGAACTTAGCGGGGGGGAAGACCCAGTACTTC. It yields the protein CASSLNLAGGKTQYF.